The 20 T cell receptor beta chains in this list originate from one sample, sequenced in a study of blood T cell repertoires in COVID-19. Generated by immunoSEQ multiplex PCR, the TCRdb table keeps only in-frame clones and is missing some. This sample has more than 150,000 clones, with 90% to 95% found just once. The specimen sequenced was peripheral blood. The receptors derive from a man younger than 40 with COVID-19, enrolled during active disease.

The rearrangement uses TRBV15 and TRBJ2-5; TRBD1 matches at 8 bases. CDR1 and CDR2 (germline): LNHNV, YYDKDF (reference sequence). J gave up 5 bases and V 9 bases, and 8 bases lay outside the gene matches. This CDR3 is built from 13 residues. The CDR3 nucleotides read TGTGCCACTAGAGACAGGGGAAGGGAGACCCAGTACTTC. Amino acid sequence: CATRDRGRETQYF.

The V and J genes are TRBV11-2 and TRBJ2-5, with D uncertain. V was cut by 7 bases and J by 0 bases, with 12 bases left in between. The CDR3 loop spans 14 amino acids. The germline gives CDR1 SGHAT, CDR2 FQNNGV. CDR3 DNA: TGTGCCAGCACGCCGGGTCTGTACCAAGAGACCCAGTACTTC. Protein: CASTPGLYQETQYF. Drawing the rest from reference TRBV11-2 and TRBJ2-5, the complete variable domain is EAGVAQSPRYKIIEKRQSVAFWCNPISGHATLYWYQQILGQGPKLLIQFQNNGVVDDSQLPKDRFSAERLKGVDSTLKIQPAKLEDSAVYLCASTPGLYQETQYFGPGTRLLVL.

This chain uses TRBV4-2 with TRBJ2-1; 13 nucleotides agree with TRBD2. The CDR3 runs 19 residues. J was trimmed by 7 bases and V by 0 bases; bases with no gene match: 12. Germline V gene lookup returns CDR1 LGHNA and CDR2 YNFKEQ. The CDR3 here is CASSQDPVTSGGPRNEQFF. For the CDR3, the DNA is TGTGCCAGCAGCCAAGATCCCGTGACTAGCGGGGGGCCGCGGAATGAGCAGTTCTTC.

The J gene is TRBJ1-2, the V gene TRBV3-1 (or the pseudogene TRBV3-2), with D hard to call. Trimming took off 2 bases at V and 2 bases at J, with 3 bases between the two ends. The CDR3 length is 12 residues. Germline V lookup: CDR1 LGHDT, CDR2 YNNKEL (reference sequence). This CDR3 reads CASSQQNYGYTF. In nucleotides, the CDR3 is TGTGCCAGCAGCCAACAGAACTATGGCTACACCTTC.

This chain links TRBV5-6 with TRBJ1-6, with unresolved D. V was cut by 4 bases and J by 4 bases, with 15 bases left in between. Germline lookup yields CDR1 SGHDT and CDR2 YYEEEE. The CDR3 runs to 16 residues. The CDR3 protein is CASSLVEGGYNSPLHF. The CDR3 coding sequence is TGTGCCAGCAGCCTCGTGGAGGGTGGGTATAATTCACCCCTCCACTTT. Full variable domain (remainder filled in from reference TRBV5-6 and TRBJ1-6): DAGVTQSPTHLIKTRGQQVTLRCSPKSGHDTVSWYQQALGQGPQFIFQYYEEEERQRGNFPDRFSGHQFPNYSSELNVNALLLGDSALYLCASSLVEGGYNSPLHFGNGTRLTVT.

The chain carries TRBV14 and TRBJ1-1; maybe TRBD1 (6 bases). CDR3 length: 18 residues. Looked up from germline, CDR1 is SGHDN and CDR2 is FVKESK. V lost 0 bases, J lost 0 bases, and 17 bases lay in between. The CDR3, as DNA: TGTGCCAGCAGCCAAGAGTGGGTCCAGGGGTTCTTGAACACTGAAGCTTTCTTT. Translation: CASSQEWVQGFLNTEAFF.

This clone has a single count. V gene TRBV5-6 combines with J gene TRBJ1-1; no clear D. Per the germline V gene, CDR1 is SGHDT and CDR2 is YYEEEE. This CDR3 spans 11 amino acids. Trimming took off 2 bases at V and 4 bases at J, with 3 bases between the two ends. The CDR3 DNA follows: TGTGCCAGCAGCTTTAGCACTGAAGCTTTCTTT. This gives the protein CASSFSTEAFF.

This clone was observed once. The gene calls are TRBV6-2 or TRBV6-3 and TRBJ2-1; 8 nucleotides align to TRBD2. Germline lookup yields CDR1 MNHEY and CDR2 SVGEGT. V gave up 5 bases and J gave up 6 bases; unmatched junction bases: 15. CDR3 length: 17 residues. CDR3 bases: TGTGCCAGCAGTCAACCAACCGGGACTAGAGGAGGCAATGAGCAGTTCTTC. It translates to CASSQPTGTRGGNEQFF.

This rearrangement joins TRBV6-2 or TRBV6-3 to TRBJ2-5, with D maybe TRBD2 (7 bases). CDR1 is MNHEY and CDR2 is SVGEGT in the germline V gene. The CDR3 consists of 15 residues. V lost 5 bases and J lost 4, with 17 bases in between. In DNA, the CDR3 is TGTGCCAGCAGTCAGGAGGGGGGGCGCAGAGAGACCCAGTACTTC. Its protein is CASSQEGGRRETQYF.

The chain combines TRBV4-1 with TRBJ1-4; the D is unclear. Trimming stripped 3 bases from V and 0 bases from J, with 8 bases between. CDR3 size: 15 residues. Germline assignment: CDR1 MGHRA and CDR2 YSYEKL. The CDR3 loop reads CASSQAGTTNEKLFF. Written as DNA, the CDR3 is TGCGCCAGCAGCCAGGCCGGGACAACTAATGAAAAACTGTTTTTT.

This clone was observed a single time. The V call is TRBV27, the J call TRBJ1-6; D remains unclear. This CDR3 spans 14 amino acids. Trimming stripped 4 bases from V and 6 bases from J, with 10 bases between. The germline gives CDR1 MNHEY, CDR2 SMNVEV (reference sequence). In DNA form, the CDR3 reads TGTGCCAGCAGTTCCCGGTCCGCTAATTCACCCCTCCACTTT. It is translated as CASSSRSANSPLHF.

To note about this clone: At one end, the junction sequence differs from germline, possibly due to a read error. This rearrangement joins TRBV9 to TRBJ1-2; D gene ambiguous. CDR3 size: 12 residues. Germline CDR1 and CDR2: SGDLS and YYNGEE. The CDR3, as DNA: TGTGTCAGCAGCGTAGCGGGTTACGGCTACACCTTC. Protein product: CVSSVAGYGYTF.

V usage is TRBV3-1 (or the pseudogene TRBV3-2) and J usage is TRBJ1-2; 9 nucleotides agree with TRBD1. The CDR3 spans 15 residues. Per germline, CDR1 LGHDT and CDR2 YNNKEL (reference sequence). The ends lost 6 bases at V and 4 bases at J; junction bases unmatched: 9. As DNA, the CDR3 is TGTGCCAGCAGTAACAGGGGGCGAAGGGCCTATGGCTACACCTTC. Its protein product is CASSNRGRRAYGYTF.

The J gene is TRBJ2-7, the V gene TRBV6-5; 7 nucleotides agree with TRBD1. This CDR3 contains 14 residues. Trimming removed 4 bases from V and 5 bases from J; junction bases left unmatched: 8. Germline lookup yields CDR1 MNHEY and CDR2 SVGAGI. CDR3 residues: CASSSNRGFHEQYF. CDR3 nucleotide sequence: TGTGCCAGCAGTTCCAACAGGGGTTTCCACGAGCAGTACTTC.

A remark on this clone: In the same sample, other DNA sequences code for this CDR3. The chain uses TRBV6-5 and TRBJ1-2; possible D gene TRBD1, 5 bases. Germline assignment: CDR1 MNHEY and CDR2 SVGAGI. V was pared by 3 bases and J by 4 bases, with 9 bases between. The length of the CDR3 is 13 residues. CDR3 region: CASSYGGGYGYTF. CDR3 DNA sequence: TGTGCCAGCAGTTATGGGGGGGGCTATGGCTACACCTTC.

The chain combines TRBV19 with TRBJ1-2; 7 bases line up with TRBD1. J lost 0 bases, V lost 7 bases, and 8 bases had no gene match. Germline CDR1 LNHDA, CDR2 SQIVND (reference sequence). The CDR3 extends over 15 amino acids. This CDR3 reads CASIIRQGANYGYTF. The DNA of the CDR3 is TGTGCCAGTATCATAAGACAGGGAGCTAACTATGGCTACACCTTC.

The chain recombines TRBV3-1 (or the pseudogene TRBV3-2) with TRBJ1-2, with a possible D match to TRBD1 (5 bases). The V end was cut by 4 bases, the J end by 0 bases, with 18 bases between. The germline gives CDR1 LGHDT, CDR2 YNNKEL (reference sequence). CDR3 size: 17 residues. CDR3 residues: CASSPWGRGGSNYGYTF. The CDR3 DNA reads as TGTGCCAGCAGCCCGTGGGGCCGGGGGGGATCTAACTATGGCTACACCTTC.

The V gene is TRBV19, the J gene TRBJ1-1; D is possibly TRBD1 (5 bases). In germline, CDR1 is LNHDA, CDR2 SQIVND (reference sequence). V was shortened by 2 bases and J by 11 bases, with 18 bases between the two germline ends. This CDR3 comprises 14 residues. This CDR3 reads CASSISWGPKWAFF. Written as DNA, the CDR3 is TGTGCCAGTAGTATAAGCTGGGGCCCCAAATGGGCTTTCTTT.

The count of this clone is one. J is TRBJ1-3 and V is TRBV27; 10 bases fit TRBD1. Germline CDR1 reads MNHEY; CDR2 reads SMNVEV (reference sequence). J lost 2 bases, V lost 6 bases, and 7 bases had no gene match. This CDR3 is built from 16 residues. For the CDR3, the DNA is TGTGCCAGCAGGAGAGTTGGGACAGGGGCTGGAAACACCATATATTTT. Translated, it gives CASRRVGTGAGNTIYF.

The chain carries TRBV6-4 and TRBJ2-5; D is ambiguous. Germline CDR1 reads MRHNA; CDR2 reads SNTAGT. The V end was cut by 5 bases, the J end by 4 bases, with 5 bases between. The CDR3 has 11 residues. This CDR3 is CASSPRETQYF. In DNA, the CDR3 is TGTGCCAGCAGTCCCAGAGAGACCCAGTACTTC.